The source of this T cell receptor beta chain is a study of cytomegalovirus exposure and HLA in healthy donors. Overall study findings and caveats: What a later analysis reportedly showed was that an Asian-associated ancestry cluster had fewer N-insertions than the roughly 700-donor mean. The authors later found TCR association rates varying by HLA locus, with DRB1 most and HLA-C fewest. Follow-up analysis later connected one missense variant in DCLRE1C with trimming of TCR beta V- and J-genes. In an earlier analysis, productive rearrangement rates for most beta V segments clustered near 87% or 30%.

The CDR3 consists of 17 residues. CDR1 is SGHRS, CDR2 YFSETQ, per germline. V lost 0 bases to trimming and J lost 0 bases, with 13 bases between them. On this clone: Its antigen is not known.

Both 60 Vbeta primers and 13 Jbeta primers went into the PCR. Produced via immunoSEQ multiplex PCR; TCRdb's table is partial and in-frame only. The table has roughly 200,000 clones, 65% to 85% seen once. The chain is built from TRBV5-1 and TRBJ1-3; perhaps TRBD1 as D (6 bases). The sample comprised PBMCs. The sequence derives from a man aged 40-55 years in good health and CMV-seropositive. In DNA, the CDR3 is TGCGCCAGCAGCTTGGGAACACAGGGCTTCTCTGGAAACACCATATATTTT. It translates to CASSLGTQGFSGNTIYF.